Listed here are 17 T cell receptor beta chains from one sample, sequenced in a study of regulatory T cells in long-lasting Graves disease. The TCR beta library used iRepertoire HTBI primers with Arm-PCR amplification of CDR3. TCRdb re-called the multiplex PCR reads through MiXCR, storing one row per CDR3 protein. This sample has about 460,000 distinct CDR3 sequences, with under 25% found just once. Time point described: persistent/refractory GD, antithyroid drugs over 5 years with positive TRAb. PBMC-extracted RNA yielded the TCR library. This specimen consisted of peripheral blood mononuclear cells (PBMCs), obtained when the disease was refractory, from a patient treated with antithyroid drugs. The receptors were sampled from a female donor with Graves disease.

This clonotype occurred many times. V usage is TRBV27 and J usage is TRBJ1-1; D may be TRBD1 (6 bases). V lost 2 bases and J 1 base, leaving 11 bases between the germline ends. This CDR3 spans 15 amino acids. Germline V gene data show CDR1 as MNHEY and CDR2 as SMNVEV (reference sequence). CDR3 residues: CASSLTTGGNTEAFF. The CDR3 nucleotides are TGTGCCAGCAGTTTAACGACAGGTGGGAACACTGAAGCTTTCTTT.

The gene calls are TRBV7-9 and TRBJ2-5, with TRBD1 identical over 9 bases. The CDR3 length is 16 residues. Germline V lookup: CDR1 SEHNR, CDR2 FQNEAQ (reference sequence). The V and J ends lost 4 bases and 3 bases, in that order; junction bases with no gene match: 9. The chain's CDR3 is CASSSTGTGLEETQYF. CDR3 bases: TGTGCCAGCAGCTCTACCGGGACAGGGCTCGAAGAGACCCAGTACTTC.

This clonotype was found many times. The gene calls are TRBV12-3 or TRBV12-4 and TRBJ2-2, with D perhaps TRBD1 (6 bases). The V end lost 7 bases, the J end lost 3 bases, and 15 bases lay between the germline ends. This CDR3 is built from 15 residues. The CDR3 DNA follows: TGTGCCAGCACCTTGACGGACAGTTACACCGGGGAGCTGTTTTTT. Translated: CASTLTDSYTGELFF.

This clonotype was detected many times. The chain is built from TRBV7-2 and TRBJ1-1; tentatively, D is TRBD1 (6 bases). V was shortened by 5 bases and J by 3 bases, with 10 bases between the two germline ends. CDR1 SGHTA and CDR2 FQGNSA come from the germline V gene. This CDR3 contains 13 residues. For the CDR3, the DNA is TGTGCCAGCAGCCTACAGGGAGACACTGAAGCTTTCTTT. Its protein product is CASSLQGDTEAFF.

This clonotype occurred many times. The V call is TRBV28, the J call TRBJ2-5; 8 nucleotides line up with TRBD1. CDR3 size: 14 residues. The J segment lost 5 bases and the V segment lost 3 bases, leaving 5 bases of the junction unmatched. Germline assignment: CDR1 MDHEN and CDR2 SYDVKM. The CDR3 sequence: CASSLQGAGETQYF. CDR3 coding DNA: TGTGCCAGCAGTTTGCAGGGGGCCGGGGAGACCCAGTACTTC.

This clonotype was counted many times. J is TRBJ2-7 and V is TRBV18, with unresolved D. V was cut by 5 bases and J by 6 bases, with 8 bases left in between. Germline CDR1 is KGHSH and CDR2 is LQKENI. The CDR3 covers 11 residues. In DNA form, the CDR3 reads TGTGCCAGCTCAACCCTCGCCGAGCAGTACTTC. Protein: CASSTLAEQYF.

The CDR3 region is CASSLPIWTSTSGDGYTF. The CDR3 DNA follows: TGTGCCAGCAGCCTACCTATTTGGACATCAACCTCGGGCGATGGCTACACCTTC. This chain uses TRBV9 with TRBJ1-2, with TRBD1 as a possible D gene (5 bases). Germline CDR1 SGDLS, CDR2 YYNGEE. V lost 4 bases to trimming and J lost 6 bases, with 28 bases between them. CDR3 length equals 18 residues.

This clonotype was recorded a few times. The V call is TRBV27, the J call TRBJ2-2; maybe TRBD2 (6 bases). CDR3 length: 14 amino acids. V lost 7 bases and J lost 6, with 15 bases in between. CDR1 and CDR2 from the germline V gene are MNHEY and SMNVEV (reference sequence). CDR3 nucleotides: TGTGCCAGCACCCGGGGACTTCCCGCCGGGGAGCTGTTTTTT. It specifies CASTRGLPAGELFF.

This clonotype appeared many times. The J gene is TRBJ2-5, the V gene TRBV6-9; 7 nucleotides line up with TRBD2. Per the germline V gene, CDR1 is MNHGY and CDR2 is SVAAGI. V trimming: 3 bases; J trimming: 6 bases; junction bases outside the gene matches: 4. There are 13 residues in the CDR3. CDR3 sequence: CASSYWEGKTQYF. The CDR3 DNA sequence: TGTGCCAGCAGTTACTGGGAGGGGAAGACCCAGTACTTC.

This rearrangement joins TRBV7-8 to TRBJ1-5; D is perhaps TRBD1 (6 bases). The CDR3 sequence is 15 residues long. Germline V gene sequence: CDR1 SGHVS, CDR2 FQNEAQ. Between the trimmed V and J ends, which lost 3 bases and 5 bases, there was a span of 14 bases. The CDR3, as DNA: TGTGCCAGCAGCTTTTCACCAAGGGGGGATCAGCCCCAGCATTTT. It codes for CASSFSPRGDQPQHF.

This clonotype was observed many times. The chain recombines TRBV28 with TRBJ1-2, with unresolved D. Trimming stripped 7 bases from V and 7 bases from J, with 10 bases between. Germline values: CDR1 MDHEN, CDR2 SYDVKM. The CDR3 totals 11 residues. In DNA form, the CDR3 reads TGTGCCAGCACTACCGGGTTTGGCTACACCTTC. Protein sequence: CASTTGFGYTF.

The gene calls are TRBV20-1 and TRBJ2-2, with D maybe TRBD2 (6 bases). The CDR3 is 15 amino acids. V was shortened by 5 bases and J by 4 bases, with 17 bases between the two germline ends. Germline V gene lookup returns CDR1 DFQATT and CDR2 SNEGSKA (reference sequence). The CDR3 region has the DNA TGCAGTGCTCAGGGACTCAAGGGACCCACCGGGGAGCTGTTTTTT. Protein: CSAQGLKGPTGELFF.

This clonotype was seen ten or more times. The CDR3 DNA reads as TGTGCCAGCAGTTTGGCGGGGGATTTATATGGCTACACCTTC. The encoded protein is CASSLAGDLYGYTF. V is TRBV28 and J is TRBJ1-2; D is perhaps TRBD1 (5 bases). There are 14 residues in the CDR3. Looked up from germline, CDR1 is MDHEN and CDR2 is SYDVKM. V was cut by 3 bases and J by 5 bases, with 13 bases left in between.

This clonotype was seen ten or more times. J is TRBJ2-5 and V is TRBV15; TRBD2 might be the D (6 bases). The germline gives CDR1 LNHNV, CDR2 YYDKDF (reference sequence). The CDR3 is 15 amino acids. V shed 1 base and J shed 4 bases, with 13 bases lying between them. The DNA of the CDR3 is TGTGCCACCAGCAGAGGGGTGGAGGGTGGAGAGACCCAGTACTTC. This sequence encodes CATSRGVEGGETQYF.

Points on this clonotype: The junction departs from the called germline gene at one end, perhaps through a read error. J is TRBJ2-7 and V is TRBV7-9; 7 bases match TRBD1. CDR1 is SEHNR and CDR2 is FQNEAQ in the germline V gene (reference sequence). The CDR3 sequence is 17 residues long. The CDR3 loop reads CAGSPPGGGQNSYEQYF. The CDR3 DNA sequence: TGTGCCGGCAGCCCGCCAGGGGGTGGACAGAACTCCTACGAGCAGTACTTC.

This clonotype has a count of ten or more. This chain joins TRBV2 and TRBJ1-5, with 10 bases fitting TRBD1. Germline-derived CDR1 and CDR2 are SNHLY and FYNNEI. This CDR3 is 16 amino acids long. The ends lost 6 bases at V and 0 bases at J; junction bases unmatched: 5. In DNA, the CDR3 is TGTGCCAGCAGCGGACAGGGGGTTGGTAGCAATCAGCCCCAGCATTTT. This codes for CASSGQGVGSNQPQHF.

The chain has TRBV4-2 and TRBJ1-4, with 9 bases matching TRBD1. Trimming took 1 base from V and 6 from J; bases not matched to a gene: 3. From germline, CDR1 is LGHNA and CDR2 YNFKEQ. The CDR3 sequence is 15 residues long. CDR3 residues: CASSQVRDRDEKLFF. DNA of the CDR3: TGTGCCAGCAGCCAAGTCCGGGACAGGGATGAAAAACTGTTTTTT.